This is a list of T cell receptor beta chains from one sample in a study of neurological immune-mediated disorders. MiXCR was run by TCRdb on the 5' RACE reads, yielding one entry per CDR3 protein. The table has some 25,000 distinct CDR3 sequences, 5.5% to 8% seen once. The sequenced material came from PBMCs. These receptors originate from a woman aged 35 to 49 in good health. The CDR3 runs from the conserved cysteine through the conserved F or W. D genes are given only for firm matches. For some rows the clone size is stated as once, few or many, or as a class when expanded; others skip it.

V gene,clone size,J gene,D gene,CDR3 protein,CDR3 DNA
TRBV20-1,many,TRBJ2-5,-,CSATDSDPSGRETQYF,TGCAGTGCTACCGATTCCGACCCATCGGGTCGAGAGACCCAGTACTTC
TRBV20-1,many,TRBJ2-1,TRBD2,CSANRGGTSVDTEQFF,TGCAGTGCAAATAGAGGGGGGACTAGCGTAGATACTGAGCAGTTCTTC
TRBV4-3,many,TRBJ2-2,TRBD2,CASSQDGTSDTGELFF,TGCGCCAGCAGCCAAGATGGGACTAGCGACACCGGGGAGCTGTTTTTT
TRBV6-5,medium-sized,TRBJ2-3,-,CASSYGPYQSTQYF,TGTGCCAGCAGTTATGGGCCCTACCAGAGTACGCAGTATTTT
TRBV28,many,TRBJ1-2,-,CATLQANYGYTF,TGTGCCACTCTACAGGCGAACTATGGCTACACCTTC
TRBV5-4,-,TRBJ2-1,TRBD1,CASSLAGGQGRNEQFF,TGTGCCAGCAGCTTGGCCGGGGGACAGGGGAGGAATGAGCAGTTCTTC
TRBV11-2,many,TRBJ2-6,-,CASRRIEANVLTF,TGTGCCAGCCGCCGAATCGAGGCCAACGTCCTGACTTTC
TRBV7-2,few,TRBJ1-4,-,CASSLAPLLDEKLFF,TGTGCCAGCAGCTTAGCGCCCCTCCTCGATGAAAAACTGTTTTTT
TRBV12-3/TRBV12-4,many,TRBJ2-5,-,CASSSLTIKETQYF,TGTGCCAGCAGCTCATTGACCATTAAAGAGACCCAGTACTTC
TRBV4-2,many,TRBJ2-3,-,CASSRAESSTDTQYF,TGTGCCAGCAGCCGGGCAGAAAGTAGCACAGATACGCAGTATTTT
TRBV12-3/TRBV12-4,medium-sized,TRBJ1-4,TRBD1,CASSPPGQGIVLFF,TGTGCCAGCAGTCCGCCGGGACAGGGGATAGTGCTGTTTTTT
TRBV28,many,TRBJ2-1,-,CASRTQRNEQFF,TGTGCCAGCAGGACACAGCGCAATGAGCAGTTCTTC
TRBV18,many,TRBJ2-7,TRBD1,CASSPTRGQVSYEQYF,TGTGCCAGCTCACCAACAAGGGGACAGGTCTCCTACGAGCAGTACTTC
TRBV11-2,many,TRBJ2-1,-,CASSWRVRAVSYNEQFF,TGTGCCAGCAGCTGGAGGGTTCGAGCGGTTTCCTACAATGAGCAGTTCTTC
TRBV5-5,many,TRBJ2-1,TRBD1,CASSLVGQGAYNEQFF,TGTGCCAGCAGCCTGGTCGGACAGGGGGCCTACAATGAGCAGTTCTTC
TRBV25-1,few,TRBJ2-1,-,CASSEFPGAWDEQFF,TGTGCCAGCAGTGAATTTCCGGGGGCGTGGGATGAGCAGTTCTTC